What follows are 27 T cell receptor beta chains derived from one specimen sequenced in a study of radiotherapy plus CTLA-4 blockade in lung cancer. Some clones are missing from TCRdb's copy, which holds only in-frame ones; the method was immunoSEQ multiplex PCR. The sample lists some 73,000 clones; about 84% were seen once. The sample was peripheral blood, taken from a patient treated with radiotherapy plus ipilimumab. Receptors were obtained from a human donor with non-small cell lung cancer who had stable disease on radiotherapy plus ipilimumab.

This rearrangement joins TRBV30 to TRBJ2-2; D is perhaps TRBD1 (7 bases). V lost 2 bases and J lost 10, with 20 bases in between. This CDR3 is built from 15 residues. Germline V gene sequence: CDR1 GTSNPN, CDR2 SVGIG (reference sequence). Here the CDR3 DNA reads TGTGCCTGGAGTCAAGGCAGGGGGGTGAGTCTGGAGCTGTTTTTT. Its protein product is CAWSQGRGVSLELFF.

The CDR3 DNA follows: TGTGCCAGCAGCCAAGAACGGTTCTCTGGAAACACCATATATTTT. Translated, it gives CASSQERFSGNTIYF. This rearrangement joins TRBV14 to TRBJ1-3; D gene uncertain. This CDR3 is built from 15 residues. With 0 bases removed from V and 0 bases from J, the gap between germline ends came to 6 bases. CDR1 SGHDN and CDR2 FVKESK come from the germline V gene.

The DNA for the CDR3 is TGTGCCAGTAGTATGGGGACAGGGGCTTGGGACACTGAAGCTTTCTTT. Its protein product is CASSMGTGAWDTEAFF. The chain combines TRBV19 with TRBJ1-1, with 10 bases that match TRBD1. V was clipped by 3 bases and J by 3 bases; unmatched bases: 7. In germline, CDR1 is LNHDA, CDR2 SQIVND (reference sequence). The CDR3 totals 16 residues.

The rearrangement joins TRBV7-8 to TRBJ1-1; D gene unclear. CDR1 is SGHVS, CDR2 FQNEAQ, per germline. This CDR3 contains 12 residues. V was pared by 1 base and J by 5 bases, with 5 bases between. Written as DNA, the CDR3 is TGTGCCAGCAGCTTAGGGAGGACTGAAGCTTTCTTT. It encodes CASSLGRTEAFF.

The rearrangement links TRBV27 to TRBJ1-1, with TRBD1 as a possible D gene (6 bases). CDR3 length equals 14 residues. V was clipped by 5 bases and J by 4 bases, with 14 bases between them. Germline values: CDR1 MNHEY, CDR2 SMNVEV (reference sequence). CDR3: CASSTYREVTEAFF. The CDR3 nucleotides read TGTGCCAGCAGTACCTACAGGGAAGTCACTGAAGCTTTCTTT.

This rearrangement joins TRBV18 to TRBJ2-5; D gene unclear. The J call is uncertain, as TRBJ2-7 better fits the DNA end. Germline V gene data show CDR1 as KGHSH and CDR2 as LQKENI. The CDR3 consists of 14 residues. The CDR3 DNA follows: TGTGCCAGCTCACCTGTTGGACCCTCCTACGAGCAGTACTTC. This sequence encodes CASSPVGPSYEQYF.

The V and J genes are TRBV27 and TRBJ2-3, with D hard to call. V was clipped by 9 bases and J by 2 bases, with 15 bases between them. The germline V gene encodes CDR1 MNHEY and CDR2 SMNVEV (reference sequence). The CDR3 totals 14 residues. The CDR3, as DNA: TGTGCCAGTAGGGCCAGACCCTTCACAGATACGCAGTATTTT. As protein: CASRARPFTDTQYF.

V usage is TRBV19 and J usage is TRBJ1-6; D may be TRBD1 (6 bases). CDR1 and CDR2 (germline): LNHDA, SQIVND (reference sequence). With 4 bases removed from V and 7 bases from J, the gap between germline ends came to 23 bases. This CDR3 contains 18 residues. In nucleotides, the CDR3 is TGTGCCAGTAGTAAAGAGGGACGATTGTGGGGGCGGAATTCACCCCTCCACTTT. Encoded protein: CASSKEGRLWGRNSPLHF. Full variable domain (rest looked up from reference TRBV19 and TRBJ1-6): DGGITQSPKYLFRKEGQNVTLSCEQNLNHDAMYWYRQDPGQGLRLIYYSQIVNDFQKGDIAEGYSVSREKKESFPLTVTSAQKNPTAFYLCASSKEGRLWGRNSPLHFGNGTRLTVT.

The V and J genes are TRBV6-5 and TRBJ2-4, with D perhaps assigned TRBD1 or TRBD2 (5 bases each). The CDR3 length is 13 residues. V was pared by 10 bases and J by 6 bases, with 16 bases between. The germline CDR1 and CDR2 sequences are MNHEY and SVGAGI. The CDR3 spells CATRGPGLNIQYF. CDR3 DNA: TGTGCCACCCGAGGGCCAGGGTTAAACATTCAGTACTTC.

This sequence joins TRBV2 and TRBJ1-1; D might be TRBD1 (5 bases). Per the germline V gene, CDR1 is SNHLY and CDR2 is FYNNEI. This CDR3 spans 12 amino acids. The germline V and J ends were trimmed by 6 bases and 8 bases, with 13 bases remaining between them. The CDR3 reads CASRARGREAFF. The CDR3 nucleotides read TGTGCCAGCAGAGCTCGGGGCCGCGAAGCTTTCTTT.

J is TRBJ1-4 and V is TRBV6-1; D uncertain. Germline CDR1 MNHNS, CDR2 SASEGT. The CDR3 loop spans 14 amino acids. V shed 4 bases and J shed 5 bases, with 11 bases lying between them. The CDR3 loop is CASSGTAENEKLFF. As DNA, the CDR3 is TGTGCCAGCAGTGGGACCGCCGAGAATGAAAAACTGTTTTTT.

The chain has TRBV4-2 and TRBJ1-5; D unresolved. V was shortened by 0 bases and J by 0 bases, with 9 bases between the two germline ends. Germline V gene lookup returns CDR1 LGHNA and CDR2 YNFKEQ. The CDR3 contains 16 residues. CDR3 amino acids: CASSQERASSNQPQHF. The CDR3 DNA reads as TGTGCCAGCAGCCAAGAAAGGGCATCTAGCAATCAGCCCCAGCATTTT.

CDR3 residues: CASSSSAGGLNEQFF. The CDR3 DNA follows: TGTGCCAGCAGCTCTTCAGCGGGGGGCCTTAATGAGCAGTTCTTC. This chain uses TRBV11-2 with TRBJ2-1; 9 bases match TRBD2. Germline CDR1 and CDR2: SGHAT and FQNNGV. The trim removed 4 bases at V and 7 bases at J, leaving 8 bases unmatched. The CDR3 sequence is 15 residues long. Variable domain in full (rest from reference TRBV11-2 and TRBJ2-1): EAGVAQSPRYKIIEKRQSVAFWCNPISGHATLYWYQQILGQGPKLLIQFQNNGVVDDSQLPKDRFSAERLKGVDSTLKIQPAKLEDSAVYLCASSSSAGGLNEQFFGPGTRLTVL.

V gene TRBV29-1 combines with J gene TRBJ1-5; 8 nucleotides align to TRBD1. The CDR3 length is 13 residues. The germline V gene has CDR1 SQVTM and CDR2 ANQGSEA. Unmatched junction bases numbered 6, after V lost 4 bases and J lost 7 bases. Here the CDR3 reads CSVVDRAGQPQHF. For the CDR3, the DNA is TGCAGCGTTGTGGACAGGGCAGGGCAGCCCCAGCATTTT.

J is TRBJ2-7 and V is TRBV27, with 9 bases aligning to TRBD1. CDR1 MNHEY and CDR2 SMNVEV come from the germline V gene (reference sequence). The CDR3 consists of 16 residues. Losses at the gene ends were 5 bases for V and 0 bases for J; bases not matched to a gene: 8. The DNA of the CDR3 is TGTGCCAGCAGTCTACAGGGGGCGTTAAGCTCCTACGAGCAGTACTTC. It specifies CASSLQGALSSYEQYF.

Here the CDR3 DNA reads TGTGCCAGCAGTTACTCCGACTACTCCTACGAGCAGTACTTC. Its translation is CASSYSDYSYEQYF. The chain combines TRBV6-6 with TRBJ2-7, with a possible D match to TRBD2 (5 bases). The V gene's germline CDR1 is MNHNY and CDR2 SVGAGI (reference sequence). The CDR3 has 14 amino acids. Trimming removed 0 bases from V and 0 bases from J, with 6 bases in between.

This chain links TRBV28 with TRBJ2-7; TRBD2 matches 8 bases. The junction had 3 bases not matched to a gene; V was cut back by 6 bases and J by 2 bases. Germline CDR1 reads MDHEN; CDR2 reads SYDVKM. The CDR3 extends over 13 amino acids. The CDR3 nucleotides are TGTGCCAGCAGGAATAGCGGGGCCTACGAGCAGTACTTC. This codes for CASRNSGAYEQYF.

The chain has TRBV18 and TRBJ2-2, with unresolved D. V was shortened by 2 bases and J by 0 bases, with 4 bases between the two germline ends. Germline CDR1 reads KGHSH; CDR2 reads LQKENI. The length of the CDR3 is 14 residues. This CDR3 is CASSPITNTGELFF. In DNA, the CDR3 is TGTGCCAGCTCACCAATAACGAACACCGGGGAGCTGTTTTTT.

CDR3 region: CASETVSEQYF. In DNA, the CDR3 is TGTGCCAGCGAGACAGTCTCCGAGCAGTACTTC. J is TRBJ2-7 and V is TRBV6-5; D possibly corresponds to TRBD1 (5 bases). The CDR3 covers 11 residues. The ends were cut back, 8 bases at V and 6 bases at J, with 11 bases in the middle. Germline-derived CDR1 and CDR2 are MNHEY and SVGAGI.

The V and J genes are TRBV7-8 and TRBJ2-7, with a tentative D call TRBD1 (5 bases). The CDR3 covers 18 residues. Trimming took off 2 bases at V and 0 bases at J, with 20 bases between the two ends. The germline V gene has CDR1 SGHVS and CDR2 FQNEAQ. CDR3 in amino acids: CASSLYRSNAVSSYEQYF. In DNA, the CDR3 is TGTGCCAGCAGCTTATACAGGTCCAATGCGGTTAGCTCCTACGAGCAGTACTTC.

The rearrangement uses TRBV28 and TRBJ2-7; 9 nucleotides match TRBD1. The germline V gene has CDR1 MDHEN and CDR2 SYDVKM. The CDR3 contains 14 residues. Unmatched junction bases numbered 9, after V lost 8 bases and J lost 4 bases. CDR3: CASLQGATAYEQYF. CDR3 DNA sequence: TGTGCCAGCCTACAGGGGGCTACCGCGTACGAGCAGTACTTC.

V gene TRBV11-2 combines with J gene TRBJ2-7; the D is unclear. The CDR3 totals 13 residues. V lost 2 bases to trimming and J lost 6 bases, with 11 bases between them. Germline values: CDR1 SGHAT, CDR2 FQNNGV. The CDR3 DNA sequence: TGTGCCAGCAGCTTACGGATGAGTTTCGAGCAGTACTTC. This gives the protein CASSLRMSFEQYF.

This sequence joins TRBV18 and TRBJ1-2; 9 bases map to TRBD1. CDR3 length: 14 amino acids. The germline CDR1 and CDR2 sequences are KGHSH and LQKENI. The V gene end was trimmed by 4 bases and the J gene end by 5 bases; junction bases not matched to a gene: 5. CDR3 bases: TGTGCCAGCTCACGGGACAGGGAGAAATATGGCTACACCTTC. Translating it yields CASSRDREKYGYTF. The full variable domain, in which reference TRBV18 and TRBJ1-2 provide the parts outside the CDR3, is NAGVMQNPRHLVRRRGQEARLRCSPMKGHSHVYWYRQLPEEGLKFMVYLQKENIIDESGMPKERFSAEFPKEGPSILRIQQVVRGDSAAYFCASSRDREKYGYTFGSGTRLTVV.

This rearrangement joins TRBV10-2 to TRBJ1-5; 8 bases align to TRBD1. CDR3 length: 14 residues. Germline CDR1 is WSHSY and CDR2 is SAAADI. Losses at the gene ends were 7 bases for V and 5 bases for J; bases not matched to a gene: 7. The CDR3 region has the DNA TGCGCCAGCACTTTGGACAGGGACGATCAGCCCCAGCATTTT. It codes for CASTLDRDDQPQHF.

The V gene is TRBV5-4, the J gene TRBJ1-1; no definite D call. The CDR3 has 13 residues. Trimming left V 4 bases short and J 4 bases short, with 11 bases between. Germline V gives CDR1 SGHNT, CDR2 YYREEE (reference sequence). As DNA, the CDR3 is TGTGCCAGCAGCCAGGAGTCGGCCACTGAAGCTTTCTTT. As protein: CASSQESATEAFF.

J is TRBJ2-1 and V is TRBV7-3; the D gene is possibly TRBD1 (6 bases). The V end lost 4 bases, the J end lost 10 bases, and 14 bases lay between the germline ends. CDR3 size: 13 residues. The germline gives CDR1 SGHTA, CDR2 FQGTGA. The CDR3 DNA sequence: TGTGCCAGCAGCTCACAGGGCTACGGAGAGCAGTTCTTC. Translation: CASSSQGYGEQFF.

This clone was seen once. The V call is TRBV7-9, the J call TRBJ2-5, with D unclear. Trimming pared 5 bases from V and 12 bases from J, leaving 16 bases between. The CDR3 runs to 12 residues. From germline, CDR1 is SEHNR and CDR2 FQNEAQ (reference sequence). CDR3 sequence: CASSSAPRWEYF. In DNA, the CDR3 is TGTGCCAGCAGCAGTGCACCACGATGGGAGTACTTC.